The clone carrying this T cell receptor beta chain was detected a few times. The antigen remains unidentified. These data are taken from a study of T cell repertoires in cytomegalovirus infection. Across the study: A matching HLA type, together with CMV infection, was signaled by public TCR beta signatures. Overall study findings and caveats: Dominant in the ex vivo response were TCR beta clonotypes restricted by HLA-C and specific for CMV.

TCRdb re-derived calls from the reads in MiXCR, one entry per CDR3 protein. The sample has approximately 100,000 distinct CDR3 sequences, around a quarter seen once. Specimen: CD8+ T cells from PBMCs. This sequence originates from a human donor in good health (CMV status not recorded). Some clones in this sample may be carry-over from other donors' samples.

The CDR3 DNA sequence: TGTGCCAGCAGATCACAGGGACACGAGACCCAGTACTTC. Translated, it gives CASRSQGHETQYF. The rearrangement joins TRBV12-3 or TRBV12-4 to TRBJ2-5, with D possibly TRBD1 on 6 matching bases. CDR3 length: 13 residues. V lost 6 bases and J lost 5, with 13 bases in between.